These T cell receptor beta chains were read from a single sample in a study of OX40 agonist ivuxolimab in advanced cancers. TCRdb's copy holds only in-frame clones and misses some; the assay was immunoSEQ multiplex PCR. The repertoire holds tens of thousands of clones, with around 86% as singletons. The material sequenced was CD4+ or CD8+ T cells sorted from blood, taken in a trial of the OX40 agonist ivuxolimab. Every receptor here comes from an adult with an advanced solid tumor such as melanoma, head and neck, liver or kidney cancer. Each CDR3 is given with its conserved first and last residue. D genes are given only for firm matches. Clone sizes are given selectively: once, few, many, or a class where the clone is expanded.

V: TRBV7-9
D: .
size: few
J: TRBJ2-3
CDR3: CASSYETDTQYF
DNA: TGTGCCAGCAGCTATGAGACAGATACGCAGTATTTT

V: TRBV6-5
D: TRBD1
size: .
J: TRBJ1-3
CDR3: CASSKPGTEGNTIYF
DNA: TGTGCCAGCAGTAAGCCCGGGACAGAAGGAAACACCATATATTTT

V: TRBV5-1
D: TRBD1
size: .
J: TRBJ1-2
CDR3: CASSFVTGQLTPHF
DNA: TGCGCCAGCAGCTTCGTAACGGGACAGTTAACTCCACACTTC

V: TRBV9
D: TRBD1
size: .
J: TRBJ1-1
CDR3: CASSVGQGRDKDTEAFF
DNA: TGTGCCAGCAGCGTCGGACAGGGGAGAGACAAGGACACTGAAGCTTTCTTT

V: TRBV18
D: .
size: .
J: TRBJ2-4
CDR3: CASSPTGQRTAKNIQYF
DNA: TGTGCCAGCTCACCAACGGGGCAGCGCACCGCCAAAAACATTCAGTACTTC

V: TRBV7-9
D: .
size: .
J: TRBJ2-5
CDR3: CASSSRILTGHQETQYF
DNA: TGTGCCAGCAGCTCACGAATCTTAACAGGGCACCAAGAGACCCAGTACTTC

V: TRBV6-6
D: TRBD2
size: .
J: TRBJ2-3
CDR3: CASSRGRTTDTQYF
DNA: TGTGCCAGCAGTCGCGGGAGGACCACAGATACGCAGTATTTT

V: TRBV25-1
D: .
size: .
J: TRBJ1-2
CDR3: CASSGGRPYYGYTF
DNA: TGTGCCAGCAGCGGCGGCCGGCCCTACTATGGCTACACCTTC

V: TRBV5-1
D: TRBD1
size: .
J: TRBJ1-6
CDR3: CASSSQGANSPLHF
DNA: TGCGCCAGCAGCTCACAGGGGGCAAATTCACCCCTCCACTTT

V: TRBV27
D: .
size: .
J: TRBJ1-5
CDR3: CATLPPRTDNQPQHF
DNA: TGTGCCACCCTCCCTCCCCGGACAGACAATCAGCCCCAGCATTTT

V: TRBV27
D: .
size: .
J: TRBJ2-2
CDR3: CASSLDTPTGELFF
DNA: TGTGCCAGCAGTTTAGACACCCCGACCGGGGAGCTGTTTTTT

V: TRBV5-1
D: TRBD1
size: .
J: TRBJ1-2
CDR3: CASSLAGGETYGYTF
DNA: TGCGCCAGCAGCTTGGCAGGGGGCGAGACCTATGGCTACACCTTC

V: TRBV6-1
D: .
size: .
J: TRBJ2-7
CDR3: CASSEEVTWSSYEQYF
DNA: TGTGCCAGCAGTGAGGAGGTGACTTGGAGCTCCTACGAGCAGTACTTC

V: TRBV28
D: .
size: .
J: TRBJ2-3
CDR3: CASSLGGAGSDTQYF
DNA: TGTGCCAGCAGTTTGGGGGGGGCGGGGTCAGATACGCAGTATTTT

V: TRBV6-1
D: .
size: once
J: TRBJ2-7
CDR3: CASSPGHDRYEQYF
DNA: TGTGCCAGCAGTCCGGGACATGACCGCTACGAGCAGTACTTC

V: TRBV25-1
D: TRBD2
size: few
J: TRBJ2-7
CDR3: CASSELAYRGGEQYF
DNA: TGTGCCAGCAGTGAACTAGCCTACCGGGGGGGAGAGCAGTACTTC

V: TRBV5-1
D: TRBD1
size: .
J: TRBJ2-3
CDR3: CASSRTGTDTQYF
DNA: TGCGCCAGCAGCCGGACAGGGACAGATACGCAGTATTTT

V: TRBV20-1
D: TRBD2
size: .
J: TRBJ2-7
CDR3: CSFYAGGEQYF
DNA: TGCAGCTTCTACGCGGGGGGCGAGCAGTACTTC

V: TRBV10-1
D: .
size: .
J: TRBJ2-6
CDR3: CASSGGREFSGANVLTF
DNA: TGCGCCAGCAGTGGCGGCAGGGAGTTCTCTGGGGCCAACGTCCTGACTTTC

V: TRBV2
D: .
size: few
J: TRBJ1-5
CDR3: CASSVERGNQPQHF
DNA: TGTGCCAGCAGTGTGGAAAGGGGCAATCAGCCCCAGCATTTT

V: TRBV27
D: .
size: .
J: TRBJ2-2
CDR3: CASRTGTQGGELFF
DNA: TGTGCCAGCAGGACAGGTACCCAGGGCGGGGAGCTGTTTTTT

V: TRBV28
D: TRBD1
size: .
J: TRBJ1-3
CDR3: CASSLGGQGIGNTIYF
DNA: TGTGCCAGCAGTTTAGGGGGACAGGGGATTGGAAACACCATATATTTT

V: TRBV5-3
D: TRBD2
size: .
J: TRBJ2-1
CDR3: CARSSRQREYYNEQFF
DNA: TGTGCCAGAAGCTCCCGCCAGCGGGAGTACTACAATGAGCAGTTCTTC

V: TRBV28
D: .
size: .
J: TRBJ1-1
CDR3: CASSPWTGNTEAFF
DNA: TGTGCCAGCAGTCCGTGGACGGGGAACACTGAAGCTTTCTTT

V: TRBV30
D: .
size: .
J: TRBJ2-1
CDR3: CALSRSYNEQFF
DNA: TGTGCCCTCTCACGGAGCTACAATGAGCAGTTCTTC

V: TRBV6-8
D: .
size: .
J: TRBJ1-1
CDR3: CASSWHIVTEAFF
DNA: TGTGCCAGCAGTTGGCACATCGTTACTGAAGCTTTCTTT

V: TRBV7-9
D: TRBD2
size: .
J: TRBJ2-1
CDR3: CASSLKLAGVDEQFF
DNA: TGTGCCAGCAGCTTAAAGTTAGCGGGAGTGGATGAGCAGTTCTTC

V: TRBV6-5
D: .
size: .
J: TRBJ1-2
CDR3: CASKYRAVGLYGYTF
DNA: TGTGCCAGCAAGTACCGGGCCGTGGGCCTCTATGGCTACACCTTC

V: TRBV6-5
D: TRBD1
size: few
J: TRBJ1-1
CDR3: CASSYSLDRGLTEAFF
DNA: TGTGCCAGCAGTTACTCGCTTGACAGGGGCCTCACTGAAGCTTTCTTT

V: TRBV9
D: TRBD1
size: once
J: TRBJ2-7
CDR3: CASSVGPGQGAYEQYF
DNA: TGTGCCAGCAGCGTAGGTCCCGGACAGGGTGCCTACGAGCAGTACTTC

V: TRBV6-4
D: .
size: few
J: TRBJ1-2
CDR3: CASSPTGIHGYTF
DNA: TGTGCCAGCAGCCCTACAGGGATTCATGGCTACACCTTC